The 20 T cell receptor beta chains reported below all come from one sample, sequenced in a study of T cell responses to AZD1222 COVID-19 vaccine listed by TCRdb under 2021. Library prep was done by the immunoSEQ multiplex PCR assay. Sourced from immuneACCESS, this table was stored by TCRdb with only in-frame sequences that have V and J called. A share of the clones is absent; for the studies checked, an unresolved V gene accounts for under half, and the remainder has no known explanation. The sample has roughly 80,000 clones on record, roughly nine tenths of them singletons. The ten largest clonotypes hold 5% to 5.5% of the sample. Interpreted using the paper, the time point label stands for: about 28 days (+/-7) after the second vaccine dose. The sequenced sample was peripheral blood, obtained 28 days after the second AZD1222 dose. These receptors originate from an adult who received the AZD1222 COVID-19 vaccine.

The chain employs TRBV5-6 and TRBJ1-5; 8 bases align to TRBD1. CDR1 is SGHDT and CDR2 is YYEEEE in the germline V gene. After removal of 0 bases from V and 3 bases from J, the junction contained 2 bases not matched to a gene. There are 15 residues in the CDR3. CDR3 sequence: CASSLGTGYNQPQHF. DNA for the CDR3: TGTGCCAGCAGCTTGGGGACAGGGTACAATCAGCCCCAGCATTTT.

The CDR3, as DNA: TGCGCCAGCCGGCGGACAGGGCTGCAACCTGAAGCTTTCTTT. Its protein is CASRRTGLQPEAFF. The rearrangement uses TRBV10-2 and TRBJ1-1; 8 bases match TRBD1. CDR1 and CDR2 (germline): WSHSY, SAAADI. This CDR3 contains 14 residues. The V gene end was trimmed by 8 bases and the J gene end by 6 bases; junction bases not matched to a gene: 11.

DNA for the CDR3: TGTGCCAGCAGGAAACCGGTGCCACTGGGTGGCTACACCTTC. Its translation is CASRKPVPLGGYTF. The V and J genes are TRBV6-5 and TRBJ1-2; D gene ambiguous. Trimming took off 6 bases at V and 7 bases at J, with 18 bases between the two ends. Germline loops: CDR1 MNHEY, CDR2 SVGAGI. The CDR3 consists of 14 residues.

The chain has TRBV15 and TRBJ1-2, with D perhaps TRBD1 (5 bases). Trimming removed 8 bases at V and 8 bases at J, with 30 bases between. The CDR3 extends over 17 amino acids. CDR1 is LNHNV, CDR2 YYDKDF, per germline (reference sequence). The CDR3 region is CATRQDNYVVKGVGYTF. DNA for the CDR3: TGTGCCACCCGGCAGGACAACTATGTTGTTAAAGGGGTGGGCTACACCTTC.

V is TRBV7-3 and J is TRBJ1-2, with D possibly TRBD1 on 5 matching bases. This CDR3 spans 13 amino acids. CDR1 is SGHTA, CDR2 FQGTGA, per germline. The V gene lost 2 bases and the J gene lost 4 bases, with 8 bases spanning the gap. In DNA form, the CDR3 reads TGTGCCAGCAGCTTAGGGGGGACCTATGGCTACACCTTC. Translating it yields CASSLGGTYGYTF.

The chain has TRBV7-8 and TRBJ1-6; D is possibly TRBD1 (5 bases). The CDR3 has 15 amino acids. Trimming left V 2 bases short and J 3 bases short, with 8 bases between. Germline V gene lookup returns CDR1 SGHVS and CDR2 FQNEAQ. CDR3 in DNA: TGTGCCAGCAGCTTAATCCAGGGCTATAATTCACCCCTCCACTTT. Encoded protein: CASSLIQGYNSPLHF.

This clone appeared once. CDR3: CASSLRDRYSNQPQHF. CDR3 in DNA: TGTGCCAGCAGCTTACGGGACAGGTATAGCAATCAGCCCCAGCATTTT. The chain joins TRBV5-6 to TRBJ1-5; 8 positions agree with TRBD1. This CDR3 is built from 16 residues. Per germline, CDR1 SGHDT and CDR2 YYEEEE. V trimming: 2 bases; J trimming: 0 bases; junction bases outside the gene matches: 4.

V and J are TRBV2 and TRBJ2-2; tentative D call: TRBD2 (5 bases). The CDR3 contains 15 residues. Trimming pared 7 bases from V and 1 base from J, leaving 13 bases between. Per germline, CDR1 SNHLY and CDR2 FYNNEI. The CDR3 nucleotides read TGTGCCAGCACCTGGCGGGTCCAGAACACCGGGGAGCTGTTTTTT. Amino acid sequence: CASTWRVQNTGELFF.

The chain employs TRBV4-1 and TRBJ2-2; 13 bases are a match to TRBD2. This CDR3 region has 17 residues. The germline V gene encodes CDR1 MGHRA and CDR2 YSYEKL. The V gene end was trimmed by 4 bases and the J gene end by 4 bases; junction bases not matched to a gene: 6. The CDR3 nucleotides are TGCGCCAGCAGCCTTACTAGCGGGGGGGCCTTCACCGGGGAGCTGTTTTTT. Translating it yields CASSLTSGGAFTGELFF.

This chain uses TRBV29-1 with TRBJ1-1; D ambiguous. In germline, CDR1 is SQVTM, CDR2 ANQGSEA. The CDR3 has 13 residues. The ends were cut back, 6 bases at V and 4 bases at J, with 15 bases in the middle. CDR3 sequence reads: CSVHVGLGTEAFF. DNA for the CDR3: TGCAGCGTCCACGTCGGGTTAGGCACTGAAGCTTTCTTT.

This chain uses TRBV19 with TRBJ2-1; D is ambiguous. With 4 bases removed from V and 0 bases from J, the gap between germline ends came to 13 bases. The CDR3 is made up of 16 amino acids. Germline V gene lookup returns CDR1 LNHDA and CDR2 SQIVND (reference sequence). The CDR3 bases are TGTGCCAGTAGTACGCAAGAGGTCTACTCCTACAATGAGCAGTTCTTC. Its protein product is CASSTQEVYSYNEQFF.

This clone was recorded once. This rearrangement joins TRBV18 to TRBJ2-7, with 8 nucleotides matching TRBD1. With 6 bases clipped from V and 0 bases from J, the junction kept 7 bases outside the gene matches. CDR1 and CDR2 from the germline V gene are KGHSH and LQKENI. The CDR3 contains 15 residues. The CDR3 DNA follows: TGTGCCAGCTCCTCGGACAGGGTACACTCCTACGAGCAGTACTTC. The encoded protein is CASSSDRVHSYEQYF.

The chain couples TRBV18 to TRBJ1-3; D unresolved. Trimming left V 4 bases short and J 2 bases short, with 15 bases between. Germline V lookup: CDR1 KGHSH, CDR2 LQKENI. CDR3 length: 16 residues. The CDR3 reads CASSLDIAGTGNTIYF. As DNA, the CDR3 is TGTGCCAGCTCACTAGACATCGCGGGTACTGGAAACACCATATATTTT. Full variable domain (rest looked up from reference TRBV18 and TRBJ1-3): NAGVMQNPRHLVRRRGQEARLRCSPMKGHSHVYWYRQLPEEGLKFMVYLQKENIIDESGMPKERFSAEFPKEGPSILRIQQVVRGDSAAYFCASSLDIAGTGNTIYFGEGSWLTVV.

V is TRBV3-1 (or the pseudogene TRBV3-2) and J is TRBJ1-2; D is unresolved. Trimming stripped 1 base from V and 5 bases from J, with 14 bases between. The V gene's germline CDR1 is LGHDT and CDR2 YNNKEL (reference sequence). The CDR3 totals 15 residues. CDR3 nucleotide sequence: TGTGCCAGCAGCCAAGGGGCGGGCGGCAGTTATGGCTACACCTTC. Its protein is CASSQGAGGSYGYTF.

This chain joins TRBV7-8 and TRBJ2-2, with 9 nucleotides matching TRBD1. V lost 5 bases and J lost 4; bases outside the gene matches: 5. CDR3 length equals 15 residues. Germline loops: CDR1 SGHVS, CDR2 FQNEAQ. The CDR3 DNA follows: TGTGCCAGCAGCACACAGGGGGCGGGCACCGGGGAGCTGTTTTTT. Amino acids: CASSTQGAGTGELFF.

For the CDR3, the DNA is TGTGCCAGCAGTCGACAGAGTAATTCACCCCTCCACTTT. Translating it yields CASSRQSNSPLHF. The J gene is TRBJ1-6, the V gene TRBV6-5; the D gene is possibly TRBD1 (5 bases). The CDR3 is 13 residues long. V lost 5 bases, J lost 6 bases, and 8 bases lay in between. The germline V gene encodes CDR1 MNHEY and CDR2 SVGAGI.

The chain employs TRBV29-1 and TRBJ1-5, with 10 positions matching TRBD1. With V trimmed by 6 bases and J by 3 bases, 8 bases remained unmatched. Per the germline V gene, CDR1 is SQVTM and CDR2 is ANQGSEA. The CDR3 is 15 amino acids. CDR3 sequence: CSVASGTGDNQPQHF. Written as DNA, the CDR3 is TGCAGCGTCGCCTCCGGGACAGGGGACAATCAGCCCCAGCATTTT.

The rearrangement links TRBV5-1 to TRBJ2-1; D gene unclear. Germline-derived CDR1 and CDR2 are SGHRS and YFSETQ. V was trimmed by 0 bases and J by 4 bases, leaving 5 bases between them. CDR3 length: 13 amino acids. The CDR3 loop reads CASSLVGYNEQFF. CDR3 bases: TGCGCCAGCAGCTTGGTGGGGTACAATGAGCAGTTCTTC.

The chain recombines TRBV5-1 with TRBJ2-2; the D gene is possibly TRBD2 (5 bases). This CDR3 is 15 amino acids long. In germline, CDR1 is SGHRS, CDR2 YFSETQ. Trimming pared 0 bases from V and 4 bases from J, leaving 10 bases between. The CDR3 sequence: CASSLVLGSTGELFF. The CDR3 region has the DNA TGCGCCAGCAGCTTGGTACTAGGGAGCACCGGGGAGCTGTTTTTT. Complete variable domain (other parts from reference TRBV5-1 and TRBJ2-2): KAGVTQTPRYLIKTRGQQVTLSCSPISGHRSVSWYQQTPGQGLQFLFEYFSETQRNKGNFPGRFSGRQFSNSRSEMNVSTLELGDSALYLCASSLVLGSTGELFFGEGSRLTVL.

V and J are TRBV10-2 and TRBJ2-5; TRBD1 aligns across 7 bases. CDR1 WSHSY and CDR2 SAAADI come from the germline V gene. Trimming cost V 6 bases and J 5 bases; bases outside gene matches: 15. CDR3 length equals 16 residues. CDR3: CASSRWKGGGEETQYF. The CDR3 nucleotides read TGCGCCAGCAGCCGGTGGAAAGGGGGCGGTGAGGAGACCCAGTACTTC.